The 19 T cell receptor beta chains given below trace back to one sample, sequenced in a study of early stage breast cancer tumors. Profiled with immunoSEQ multiplex PCR; TCRdb holds only in-frame clones, not every one. This sample has 25,000 to 30,000 clones; under 75% occur once, and the top ten carry around a third. Sequencing was done on a sample of blood. These receptor sequences come from a person in their fifties with breast cancer.

The chain uses TRBV7-3 and TRBJ1-5; D remains ambiguous. Germline V lookup: CDR1 SGHTA, CDR2 FQGTGA. This CDR3 comprises 16 residues. V lost 2 bases, J lost 1 base, and 12 bases lay in between. The CDR3, as DNA: TGTGCCAGCAGCTTATTGGGAGCGAGGAGCAATCAGCCCCAGCATTTT. Encoded protein: CASSLLGARSNQPQHF.

CDR3 nucleotide sequence: TGTGCCAGCAGGGGAGGGGACAGTGAGTCTAACTATGGCTACACCTTC. It is translated as CASRGGDSESNYGYTF. The V gene is TRBV9, the J gene TRBJ1-2, with 7 bases matching TRBD1. The CDR3 contains 16 residues. Germline V gene lookup returns CDR1 SGDLS and CDR2 YYNGEE. V shed 5 bases and J 0 bases; nucleotides not matched to a gene: 10.

The CDR3 sequence is CASNEFPSSGANVLTF. DNA of the CDR3: TGTGCCAGTAATGAATTCCCAAGCTCTGGGGCCAACGTCCTGACTTTC. The chain uses TRBV19 and TRBJ2-6; D uncertain. The CDR3 consists of 16 residues. Deletions cut 7 bases from V and 0 bases from J, with 13 bases between. Germline-derived CDR1 and CDR2 are LNHDA and SQIVND (reference sequence).

The chain employs TRBV15 and TRBJ1-1, with TRBD1 identical over 12 bases. The V gene's germline CDR1 is LNHNV and CDR2 YYDKDF (reference sequence). After removal of 0 bases from V and 5 bases from J, the junction contained 7 bases not matched to a gene. The CDR3 contains 17 residues. The CDR3 region is CATSREGTGGLRTEAFF. CDR3 sequence (DNA): TGTGCCACCAGCAGAGAAGGGACAGGGGGCTTGAGGACTGAAGCTTTCTTT.

This clone came up a few times. This chain links TRBV6-6 with TRBJ2-3; D gene ambiguous. The CDR3 has 15 amino acids. Germline CDR1 and CDR2: MNHNY and SVGAGI (reference sequence). Deletions cut 3 bases from V and 0 bases from J, with 10 bases between. Written as DNA, the CDR3 is TGTGCCAGCAGTTATTTGGGGTCAAGCACAGATACGCAGTATTTT. Its translation is CASSYLGSSTDTQYF.

This clone came up a few times. The V gene is TRBV29-1, the J gene TRBJ2-7, with 11 positions matching TRBD2. The V gene end was trimmed by 6 bases and the J gene end by 3 bases; junction bases not matched to a gene: 7. The germline V gene encodes CDR1 SQVTM and CDR2 ANQGSEA. This CDR3 is built from 14 residues. CDR3 sequence reads: CSVALAGGNYEQYF. DNA of the CDR3: TGCAGCGTGGCTCTAGCGGGAGGAAACTACGAGCAGTACTTC.

Of note for this clone: A junction end diverges from the germline sequence, so it may reflect a read error. This chain uses TRBV7-7 with TRBJ2-5; possible D gene TRBD1, 7 bases. Germline V lookup: CDR1 SSHAT, CDR2 FNYEAQ (reference sequence). This CDR3 is built from 15 residues. CDR3 DNA: TGTGCTAGCAGCTTAGCAACAGGGGAGGTAGAGACCCAGTACTTC. Protein: CASSLATGEVETQYF. Supplemented by reference TRBV7-7 and TRBJ2-5, the full variable domain reads GAGVSQSPRYKVTKRGQDVTLRCDPISSHATLYWYQQALGQGPEFLTYFNYEAQPDKSGLPSDRFSAERPEGSISTLTIQRTEQRDSAMYRCASSLATGEVETQYFGPGTRLLVL.

This clone was observed a few times. The chain uses TRBV27 and TRBJ2-1; D tentatively fits TRBD1 or TRBD2 (5 bases each). CDR3 length: 16 residues. Germline V gene lookup returns CDR1 MNHEY and CDR2 SMNVEV (reference sequence). Trimming cost V 8 bases and J 0 bases, with 17 bases left between them. The CDR3 region has the DNA TGTGCCAGCGGGGCGGGCTCCCCTGACTCCTACAATGAGCAGTTCTTC. Protein product: CASGAGSPDSYNEQFF.

V is TRBV6-4 and J is TRBJ2-3; TRBD2 aligns across 12 bases. J was trimmed by 5 bases and V by 4 bases; bases with no gene match: 4. The CDR3 is 15 residues long. CDR1 and CDR2 (germline): MRHNA, SNTAGT. In DNA form, the CDR3 reads TGTGCCAGCAGTGGACTAGCGGGAGCCGGAGATACGCAGTATTTT. Its translation: CASSGLAGAGDTQYF.

The chain uses TRBV5-6 and TRBJ1-2; TRBD1 might be the D (6 bases). Germline values: CDR1 SGHDT, CDR2 YYEEEE. V lost 2 bases and J 8 bases, leaving 13 bases between the germline ends. This CDR3 has 13 residues. The CDR3 sequence is CASSFPQGGGYTF. DNA of the CDR3: TGTGCCAGCAGCTTCCCCCAAGGGGGGGGCTACACCTTC.

This clone has just a few counts. V is TRBV25-1 and J is TRBJ1-1, with D unclear. Trimming pared 5 bases from V and 0 bases from J, leaving 7 bases between. Per the germline V gene, CDR1 is MGHDK and CDR2 is SYGVNS. This CDR3 has 13 amino acids. The CDR3 DNA is TGTGCCAGCAGTCGGACCATGAACACTGAAGCTTTCTTT. This sequence encodes CASSRTMNTEAFF.

The chain links TRBV2 to TRBJ2-2; TRBD1 aligns across 8 bases. The junction had 15 bases not matched to a gene; V was cut back by 6 bases and J by 6 bases. The CDR3 loop spans 17 amino acids. CDR1 is SNHLY, CDR2 FYNNEI, per germline. The CDR3 DNA sequence: TGTGCCAGCAGGACCCCGCAGGGGGCGGTTCACGCCGGGGAGCTGTTTTTT. Residues: CASRTPQGAVHAGELFF.

The chain is built from TRBV4-3 and TRBJ2-2; 9 positions match TRBD1. Germline assignment: CDR1 LGHNA and CDR2 YSLEER. The CDR3 contains 17 residues. V was clipped by 3 bases and J by 6 bases; unmatched bases: 11. Written as DNA, the CDR3 is TGCGCCAGCAGCCACTTGGCGGGACAGGGAAAGGCCGGGGAGCTGTTTTTT. Its translation is CASSHLAGQGKAGELFF.

This clone showed up just a few times. V and J are TRBV27 and TRBJ2-1; 9 nucleotides align to TRBD1. V was pared by 4 bases and J by 4 bases, with 14 bases of the junction left unmatched. Germline V CDR1 and CDR2: MNHEY, SMNVEV (reference sequence). The CDR3 has 18 amino acids. The CDR3 sequence is CASSSPLYPGTGYNEQFF. As DNA, the CDR3 is TGTGCCAGCAGTTCGCCACTTTACCCCGGGACAGGGTACAATGAGCAGTTCTTC.

The V and J genes are TRBV7-6 and TRBJ2-1, with 9 bases matching TRBD2. V shed 1 base, J shed 8 bases, and the junction held 9 bases outside the gene matches. Germline V gene data show CDR1 as SGHVS and CDR2 as FNYEAQ. The CDR3 spans 16 residues. CDR3 amino acids: CASSLGGGRALDEQFF. In DNA, the CDR3 is TGTGCCAGCAGCTTAGGAGGCGGGAGGGCCTTAGATGAGCAGTTCTTC.

This sequence joins TRBV7-2 and TRBJ2-1; 7 bases fit TRBD2. Trimming removed 7 bases from V and 7 bases from J; junction bases left unmatched: 10. The CDR3 contains 14 residues. Germline values: CDR1 SGHTA, CDR2 FQGNSA. The CDR3 DNA is TGTGCCAGCACATGGGCGGGGGAGGGGAATGAGCAGTTCTTC. It is translated as CASTWAGEGNEQFF. Using reference TRBV7-2 and TRBJ2-1 for the parts outside the CDR3, the full variable domain is GAGVSQSPSNKVTEKGKDVELRCDPISGHTALYWYRQSLGQGLEFLIYFQGNSAPDKSGLPSDRFSAERTGGSVSTLTIQRTQQEDSAVYLCASTWAGEGNEQFFGPGTRLTVL.

This chain joins TRBV2 and TRBJ1-3, with unresolved D. The CDR3 runs to 13 residues. Germline V lookup: CDR1 SNHLY, CDR2 FYNNEI. The V and J ends lost 7 bases and 0 bases respectively, with 7 bases between them. This chain's CDR3 is CASTRISGNTIYF. The CDR3 DNA is TGTGCCAGCACGCGGATCTCTGGAAACACCATATATTTT.

This clone was seen a single time. The chain uses TRBV18 and TRBJ2-1; no reliable D call. The CDR3 is 14 residues long. The germline CDR1 and CDR2 sequences are KGHSH and LQKENI. Trimming shortened V by 2 bases and J by 2 bases, and 7 bases separated the two germline ends. CDR3 amino acids: CASSPVEAYNEQFF. CDR3 DNA: TGTGCCAGCTCACCAGTCGAAGCCTACAATGAGCAGTTCTTC.

In its sample, this clone was seen a few times. J is TRBJ2-2 and V is TRBV5-6; D is unresolved. CDR3 length: 15 residues. Germline V CDR1 and CDR2: SGHDT, YYEEEE. Trimming shortened V by 0 bases and J by 0 bases, and 6 bases separated the two germline ends. The CDR3: CASSLGDTNTGELFF. The CDR3 region has the DNA TGTGCCAGCAGCTTGGGTGACACGAACACCGGGGAGCTGTTTTTT.